Here is one T cell receptor beta chain with its context. This sample stems from a study of CD8 T cells in Susac syndrome. Random hexamers primed reverse transcription of about 0.5 to 1 ug RNA. TCRdb ran MiXCR on the immunoSEQ multiplex PCR reads and lists one entry per CDR3 protein. Here the sample spans hundreds of thousands of distinct CDR3 sequences, roughly 95% being singletons. The CDR3 is made up of 11 amino acids. CDR1 is KGHDR and CDR2 is SFDVKD in the germline V gene. V was trimmed by 10 bases and J by 2 bases, leaving 6 bases between them. The receptor's source is a human donor with multiple sclerosis. The sample consisted of CD4+ T cells from PBMCs. The chain recombines TRBV24-1 with TRBJ2-3; no firm D call. Written as DNA, the CDR3 is TGTGCCACAGCTAACACAGATACGCAGTATTTT. Protein sequence: CATANTDTQYF.